This TCR beta chain was sequenced in a study of CD8 T cells in Susac syndrome. Turning to the study itself: There were Susac syndrome patients who were therapy-naive at blood draw, others on corticosteroids, and others on intravenous immunoglobulin alone.

CDR3 size: 16 residues. CDR1 MDHEN and CDR2 SYDVKM come from the germline V gene. Trimming pared 5 bases from V and 2 bases from J, leaving 16 bases between. An amount of RNA that ranged from about 0.45 to 1 ug was reverse transcribed with random hexamers. TCRdb reprocessed the immunoSEQ multiplex PCR reads with MiXCR, giving one entry per CDR3 protein. The sample gives roughly 200,000 distinct CDR3 sequences, over 90% of which show up once; approximately 0.099% is in the top ten. This TCR was recovered from a human donor with Susac syndrome. Material for sequencing was CD4+ T cells from PBMCs. This rearrangement joins TRBV28 to TRBJ1-5; TRBD1 might be the D (6 bases). CDR3 bases: TGTGCCAGCAGTCTACGCGGGGGGCTGGGCAATCAGCCCCAGCATTTT. This gives the protein CASSLRGGLGNQPQHF.